The present T cell receptor (beta chain) was sequenced within a study of graft-versus-host responses after intestinal transplantation. Study findings and constraints: Analysis identified GvH clones in recipient marrow, with some appearing first in ileum or blood.

Germline V CDR1 and CDR2: SGHTS, YDEGEE. Trimming pared 0 bases from V and 10 bases from J, leaving 8 bases between. The CDR3 is made up of 13 amino acids. This clone turned up a few times. The antigen remains undetermined. This table comes from immunoSEQ multiplex PCR, and its TCRdb copy is limited to in-frame clones, with some not included. The sample lists about 100,000 clones; over 75% were seen once. The sample here was unstimulated CD4+ T cells sorted from spleen or lymph node cells, taken before transplant. This chain joins TRBV5-8 and TRBJ1-6; D unresolved. The receptor's source is a human donor who was the organ donor for an intestinal transplant. For the CDR3, the DNA is TGTGCCAGCAGCTTGGTGTTGGGCTCACCCCTCCACTTT. Encoded protein: CASSLVLGSPLHF.